A selection of T cell receptor beta chains follows, all from one sample in a study of cytomegalovirus exposure and HLA in healthy donors. Libraries were prepared by immunoSEQ multiplex PCR; TCRdb keeps only in-frame clonotypes and omits some of them. The table lists some 150,000 clones, roughly 78% of them singletons. Sequenced: PBMCs. These receptor sequences come from a man in his forties or fifties in good health and CMV-seropositive. Both conserved end residues are part of each CDR3. A D gene is named only where the DNA matches it firmly. Clone size is given for some rows only: seen once, a few or many times, or a class if the clone is expanded.

v_call: TRBV19; clone_size: once; j_call: TRBJ1-1; d_call: -; cdr3_aa: CASRAGGRTEAFF; cdr3_nt: TGTGCCAGTAGAGCCGGGGGACGGACTGAAGCTTTCTTT
v_call: TRBV2; clone_size: -; j_call: TRBJ2-2; d_call: -; cdr3_aa: CASSELVGELFF; cdr3_nt: TGTGCCAGCAGTGAGTTAGTCGGGGAGCTGTTTTTT
v_call: TRBV29-1; clone_size: -; j_call: TRBJ2-1; d_call: -; cdr3_aa: CSVDVLRNEQFF; cdr3_nt: TGCAGCGTTGACGTTCTACGGAATGAGCAGTTCTTC
v_call: TRBV5-1; clone_size: few; j_call: TRBJ1-4; d_call: TRBD1; cdr3_aa: CASSSGQTSTNEKLFF; cdr3_nt: TGCGCCAGCAGCTCGGGACAGACCTCAACTAATGAAAAACTGTTTTTT
v_call: TRBV11-2; clone_size: -; j_call: TRBJ1-5; d_call: -; cdr3_aa: CASSLNTGPGQPQHF; cdr3_nt: TGTGCCAGCAGCTTAAATACAGGACCTGGGCAGCCCCAGCATTTT
v_call: TRBV18; clone_size: -; j_call: TRBJ2-3; d_call: TRBD2; cdr3_aa: CASSPFVAGGPSDTQYF; cdr3_nt: TGTGCCAGCTCACCTTTCGTAGCGGGAGGGCCCTCAGATACGCAGTATTTT
v_call: TRBV4-1; clone_size: few; j_call: TRBJ1-2; d_call: -; cdr3_aa: CASSQEEGRANYGYTF; cdr3_nt: TGCGCCAGCAGCCAAGAAGAGGGCCGAGCTAACTATGGCTACACCTTC
v_call: TRBV7-9; clone_size: -; j_call: TRBJ2-5; d_call: -; cdr3_aa: CASGPPGETQYF; cdr3_nt: TGTGCCAGCGGTCCCCCAGGGGAGACCCAGTACTTC
v_call: TRBV19; clone_size: -; j_call: TRBJ1-5; d_call: -; cdr3_aa: CASTRAGQQNQPQHF; cdr3_nt: TGTGCCAGTACCAGGGCAGGACAGCAGAATCAGCCCCAGCATTTT
v_call: TRBV5-4; clone_size: -; j_call: TRBJ2-6; d_call: TRBD1; cdr3_aa: CASSFQGAGSGANVLTF; cdr3_nt: TGTGCCAGCAGCTTTCAGGGGGCAGGCTCTGGGGCCAACGTCCTGACTTTC
v_call: TRBV6-1; clone_size: -; j_call: TRBJ2-7; d_call: -; cdr3_aa: CASRDSSYEQYF; cdr3_nt: TGTGCCAGCAGGGACAGCTCCTACGAGCAGTACTTC
v_call: TRBV19; clone_size: -; j_call: TRBJ1-3; d_call: TRBD1; cdr3_aa: CASSTSGQPGNTIYF; cdr3_nt: TGTGCCAGTAGTACCTCGGGACAGCCTGGAAACACCATATATTTT
v_call: TRBV14; clone_size: -; j_call: TRBJ1-1; d_call: -; cdr3_aa: CASSAGQIRPEAFF; cdr3_nt: TGTGCCAGCAGCGCCGGACAGATCCGCCCTGAAGCTTTCTTT
v_call: TRBV7-2; clone_size: -; j_call: TRBJ1-3; d_call: -; cdr3_aa: CASSSAASGNTIYF; cdr3_nt: TGTGCCAGCAGCTCAGCGGCCTCTGGAAACACCATATATTTT
v_call: TRBV6-6; clone_size: -; j_call: TRBJ2-3; d_call: -; cdr3_aa: CASSRGRGAGADTQYF; cdr3_nt: TGTGCCAGCAGTAGGGGACGGGGGGCAGGGGCAGATACGCAGTATTTT
v_call: TRBV28; clone_size: -; j_call: TRBJ1-2; d_call: -; cdr3_aa: CATQAADNYGYTF; cdr3_nt: TGTGCCACCCAAGCGGCGGATAACTATGGCTACACCTTC